This T cell receptor (beta chain) derives from a study of T cells in Graves' hyperthyroidism and ophthalmopathy. This clonotype showed up many times. The CDR3 has 15 residues. V shed 4 bases and J 2 bases; nucleotides not matched to a gene: 11. CDR1 is DFQATT, CDR2 SNEGSKA, per germline (reference sequence). Using RNA transcripts as the source, TCR beta CDR3 regions were amplified. In the first-round RT-PCR of the TCR CDR3, the HTBI primer set was used. TCRdb redid the calling of the multiplex PCR reads with MiXCR, one entry per CDR3 protein. The repertoire includes roughly 350,000 distinct CDR3 sequences, more than 14% of them detected once, and 20% sits in the top ten.

Sequencing was performed on blood. The chain combines TRBV20-1 with TRBJ2-7; 7 nucleotides match TRBD1. The TCR was taken from a woman between 25 and 40 years old with Graves' ophthalmopathy. CDR3 nucleotides: TGCAGTGCTATAAGTAGGGGGCGAAATACCTACGAGCAGTACTTC. Translated: CSAISRGRNTYEQYF.